The entry below gives a single TCR beta chain sequence along with its context. Trimming removed 3 bases from V and 4 bases from J, with 18 bases in between. CDR1 and CDR2 from the germline V gene are SGHRS and YFSETQ. This CDR3 is built from 16 residues. The entry originates in a study of T cell changes during pregnancy in multiple sclerosis. Measured with immunoSEQ multiplex PCR; TCRdb has only the in-frame clones, and not every one. The sample lists fewer than 75,000 clones; around 92% were seen once. The source of this sequence is a female donor with multiple sclerosis, enrolled in a pregnancy study. The material was peripheral blood, obtained in the first trimester of pregnancy. The rearrangement joins TRBV5-1 to TRBJ2-3, with D maybe TRBD1 (5 bases). The CDR3 protein is CASSSEYRSHADTQYF. The CDR3 region has the DNA TGCGCCAGCAGCTCCGAATACAGGAGCCACGCAGATACGCAGTATTTT.